This T cell receptor (beta chain) was sequenced for a study of T-cell memory formation after mild COVID-19. TCRdb re-called the 5' RACE reads with MiXCR, one entry per CDR3 protein. The repertoire holds fewer than 400,000 distinct CDR3 sequences, with 16% as singletons. Germline values: CDR1 MNHEY, CDR2 SVGEGT. The length of the CDR3 is 15 residues. Trimming shortened V by 5 bases and J by 5 bases, and 15 bases separated the two germline ends. This clonotype occurred a few times. The chain recombines TRBV6-2 or TRBV6-3 with TRBJ2-2, with unresolved D. The sequence came from a man between 18 and 35 years old who had mild COVID-19 (a few samples of this study predate the infection). Cell type and time point are not known. The sequenced sample was PBMCs or a T cell subset sorted from them (not recorded which). In DNA form, the CDR3 reads TGTGCCAGCAGTCCTCCAAATTTACTTACCGGGGAGCTGTTTTTT. Translation gives CASSPPNLLTGELFF.